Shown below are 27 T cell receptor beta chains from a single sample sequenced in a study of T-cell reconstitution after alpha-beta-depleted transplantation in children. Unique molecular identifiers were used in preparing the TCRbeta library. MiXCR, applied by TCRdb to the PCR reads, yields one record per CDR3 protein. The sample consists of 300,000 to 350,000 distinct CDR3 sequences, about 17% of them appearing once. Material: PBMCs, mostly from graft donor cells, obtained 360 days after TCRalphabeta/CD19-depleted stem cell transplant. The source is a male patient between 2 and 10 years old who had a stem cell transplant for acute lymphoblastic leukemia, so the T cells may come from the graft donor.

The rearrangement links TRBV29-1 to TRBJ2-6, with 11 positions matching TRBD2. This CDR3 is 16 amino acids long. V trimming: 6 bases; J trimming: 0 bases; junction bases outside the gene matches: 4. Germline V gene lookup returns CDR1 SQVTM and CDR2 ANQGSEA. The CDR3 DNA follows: TGCAGCGTGGGGACTAGCGGCCGCTCTGGGGCCAACGTCCTGACTTTC. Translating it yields CSVGTSGRSGANVLTF. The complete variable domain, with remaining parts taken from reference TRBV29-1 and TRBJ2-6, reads SAVISQKPSRDICQRGTSLTIQCQVDSQVTMMFWYRQQPGQSLTLIATANQGSEATYESGFVIDKFPISRPNLTFSTLTVSNMSPEDSSIYLCSVGTSGRSGANVLTFGAGSRLTVL.

The CDR3: CSAQRTGNDEKLFF. The CDR3 region has the DNA TGCAGTGCTCAGAGAACAGGGAATGATGAAAAACTGTTTTTT. J is TRBJ1-4 and V is TRBV20-1, with D tentatively TRBD1 (6 bases). V gave up 5 bases and J gave up 6 bases, with 16 bases separating them. Germline V gene sequence: CDR1 DFQATT, CDR2 SNEGSKA (reference sequence). This CDR3 comprises 14 residues.

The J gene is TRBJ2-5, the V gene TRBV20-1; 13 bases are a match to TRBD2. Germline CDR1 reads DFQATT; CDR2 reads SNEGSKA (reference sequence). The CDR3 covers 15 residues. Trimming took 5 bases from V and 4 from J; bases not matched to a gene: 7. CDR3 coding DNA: TGCAGTGCTGAAGGGACTAGCGGGACCGGAGAGACCCAGTACTTC. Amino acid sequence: CSAEGTSGTGETQYF.

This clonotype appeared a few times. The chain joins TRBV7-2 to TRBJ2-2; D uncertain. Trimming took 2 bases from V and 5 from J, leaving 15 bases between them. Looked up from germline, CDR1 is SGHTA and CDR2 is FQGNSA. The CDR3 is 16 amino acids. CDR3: CASSLLYGPVTGELFF. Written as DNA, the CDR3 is TGTGCCAGCAGCTTACTTTATGGGCCCGTGACCGGGGAGCTGTTTTTT. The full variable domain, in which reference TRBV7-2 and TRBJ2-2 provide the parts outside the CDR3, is GAGVSQSPSNKVTEKGKDVELRCDPISGHTALYWYRQSLGQGLEFLIYFQGNSAPDKSGLPSDRFSAERTGGSVSTLTIQRTQQEDSAVYLCASSLLYGPVTGELFFGEGSRLTVL.

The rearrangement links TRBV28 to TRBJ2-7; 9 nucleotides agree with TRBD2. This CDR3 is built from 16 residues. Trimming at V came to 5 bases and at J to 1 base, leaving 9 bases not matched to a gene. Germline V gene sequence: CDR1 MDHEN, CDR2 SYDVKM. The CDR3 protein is CASSQPWAGGSYEQYF. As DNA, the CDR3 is TGTGCCAGCAGTCAGCCTTGGGCGGGAGGGTCCTACGAGCAGTACTTC.

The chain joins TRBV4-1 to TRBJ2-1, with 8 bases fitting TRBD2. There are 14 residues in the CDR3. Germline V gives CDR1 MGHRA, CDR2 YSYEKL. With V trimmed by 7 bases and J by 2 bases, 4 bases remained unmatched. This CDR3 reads CASTTSGPYNEQFF. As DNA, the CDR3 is TGCGCCAGCACTACTAGCGGACCCTACAATGAGCAGTTCTTC.

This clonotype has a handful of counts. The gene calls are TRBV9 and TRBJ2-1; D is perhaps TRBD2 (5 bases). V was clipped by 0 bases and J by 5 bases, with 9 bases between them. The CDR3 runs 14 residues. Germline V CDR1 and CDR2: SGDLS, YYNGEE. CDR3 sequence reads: CASSVGPSHNEQFF. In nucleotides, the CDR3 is TGTGCCAGCAGCGTAGGGCCTAGCCACAATGAGCAGTTCTTC.

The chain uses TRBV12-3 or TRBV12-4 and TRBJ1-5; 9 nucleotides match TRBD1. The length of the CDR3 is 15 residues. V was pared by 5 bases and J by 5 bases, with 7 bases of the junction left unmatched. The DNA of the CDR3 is TGTGCCAGCAGTCGAACCGGGACAGGGTATCAGCCCCAGCATTTT. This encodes CASSRTGTGYQPQHF.

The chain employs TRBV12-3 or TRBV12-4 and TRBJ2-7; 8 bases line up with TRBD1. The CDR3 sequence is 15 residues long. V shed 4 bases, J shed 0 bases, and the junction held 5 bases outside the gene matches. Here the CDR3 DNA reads TGTGCCAGCAGTTCACAGGGGGAGGACTCCTACGAGCAGTACTTC. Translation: CASSSQGEDSYEQYF.

The CDR3 sequence is CASGSGRLGNEQFF. The CDR3 DNA reads as TGTGCCAGCGGTAGCGGGAGATTAGGCAATGAGCAGTTCTTC. This chain uses TRBV12-3 or TRBV12-4 with TRBJ2-1; 9 bases map to TRBD2. The CDR3 is made up of 14 amino acids. V shed 8 bases, J shed 6 bases, and the junction held 8 bases outside the gene matches.

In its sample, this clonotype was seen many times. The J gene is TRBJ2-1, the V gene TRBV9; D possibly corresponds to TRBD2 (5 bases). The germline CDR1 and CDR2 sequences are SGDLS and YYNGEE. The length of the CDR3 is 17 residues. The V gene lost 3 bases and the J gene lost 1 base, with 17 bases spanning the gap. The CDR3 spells CASSAPPGLASYNEQFF. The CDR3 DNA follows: TGTGCCAGCAGCGCTCCCCCAGGACTGGCGTCCTACAATGAGCAGTTCTTC.

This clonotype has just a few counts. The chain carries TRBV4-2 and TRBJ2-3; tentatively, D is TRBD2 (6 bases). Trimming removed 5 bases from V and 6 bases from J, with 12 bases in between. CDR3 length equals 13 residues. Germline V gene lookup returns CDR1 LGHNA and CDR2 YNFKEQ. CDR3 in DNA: TGTGCCAGCAGCGACTCTCGGGGGGATACGCAGTATTTT. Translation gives CASSDSRGDTQYF.

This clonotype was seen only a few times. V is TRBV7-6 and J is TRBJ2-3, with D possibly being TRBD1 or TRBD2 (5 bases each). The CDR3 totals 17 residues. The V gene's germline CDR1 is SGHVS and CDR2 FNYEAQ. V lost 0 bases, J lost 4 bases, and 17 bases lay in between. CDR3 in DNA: TGTGCCAGCAGCTTAGCGCTCGAGGGGTACATCGCAGATACGCAGTATTTT. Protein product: CASSLALEGYIADTQYF.

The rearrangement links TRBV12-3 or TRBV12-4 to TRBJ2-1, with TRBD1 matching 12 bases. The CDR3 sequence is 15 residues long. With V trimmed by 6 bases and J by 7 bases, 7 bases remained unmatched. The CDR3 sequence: CASRTGTGGANEQFF. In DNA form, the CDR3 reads TGTGCCAGCAGAACCGGGACAGGGGGCGCAAATGAGCAGTTCTTC.

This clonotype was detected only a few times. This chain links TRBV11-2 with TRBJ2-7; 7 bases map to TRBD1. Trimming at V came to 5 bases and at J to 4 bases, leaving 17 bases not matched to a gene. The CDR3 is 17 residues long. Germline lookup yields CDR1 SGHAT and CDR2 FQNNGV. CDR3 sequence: CASSPGRTSGTDYEQYF. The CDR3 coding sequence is TGTGCCAGCAGCCCCGGAAGAACTTCCGGGACAGATTACGAGCAGTACTTC.

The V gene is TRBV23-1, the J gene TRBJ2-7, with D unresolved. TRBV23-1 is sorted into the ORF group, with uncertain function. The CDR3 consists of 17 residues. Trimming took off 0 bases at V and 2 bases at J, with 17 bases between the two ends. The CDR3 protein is CASSQSLGNFIPYEQYF. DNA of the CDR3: TGCGCCAGCAGTCAATCGCTGGGGAACTTTATTCCCTACGAGCAGTACTTC.

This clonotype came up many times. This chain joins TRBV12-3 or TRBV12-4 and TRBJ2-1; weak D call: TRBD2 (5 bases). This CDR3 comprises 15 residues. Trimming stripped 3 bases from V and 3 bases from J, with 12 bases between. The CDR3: CASSFRVGVYNEQFF. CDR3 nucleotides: TGTGCCAGCAGTTTCCGAGTCGGGGTCTACAATGAGCAGTTCTTC.

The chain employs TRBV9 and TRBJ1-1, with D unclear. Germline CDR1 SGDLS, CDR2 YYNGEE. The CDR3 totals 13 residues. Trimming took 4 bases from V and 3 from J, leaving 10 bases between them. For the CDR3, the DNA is TGTGCCAGCAGCACCCGGCTTCACACTGAAGCTTTCTTT. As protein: CASSTRLHTEAFF.

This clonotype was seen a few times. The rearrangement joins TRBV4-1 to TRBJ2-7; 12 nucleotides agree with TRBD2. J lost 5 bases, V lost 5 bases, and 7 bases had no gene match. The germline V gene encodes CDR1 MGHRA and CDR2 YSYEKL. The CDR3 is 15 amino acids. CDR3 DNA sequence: TGCGCCAGCAGCTCCCCTAGCGGGAGGGCCCACGAGCAGTACTTC. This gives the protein CASSSPSGRAHEQYF.

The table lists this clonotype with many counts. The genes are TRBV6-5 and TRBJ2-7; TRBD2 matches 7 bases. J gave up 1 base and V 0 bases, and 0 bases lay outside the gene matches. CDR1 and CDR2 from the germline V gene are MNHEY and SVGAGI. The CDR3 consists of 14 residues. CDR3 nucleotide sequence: TGTGCCAGCAGTTACTCGGGGGGGTCCTACGAGCAGTACTTC. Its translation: CASSYSGGSYEQYF.

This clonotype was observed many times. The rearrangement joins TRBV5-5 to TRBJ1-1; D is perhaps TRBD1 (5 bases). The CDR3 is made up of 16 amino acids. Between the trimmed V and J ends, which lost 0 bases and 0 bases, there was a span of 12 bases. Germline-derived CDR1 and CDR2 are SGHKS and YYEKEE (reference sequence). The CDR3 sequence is CASSLAGVRVNTEAFF. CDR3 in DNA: TGTGCCAGCAGCTTGGCGGGCGTCAGGGTGAACACTGAAGCTTTCTTT.

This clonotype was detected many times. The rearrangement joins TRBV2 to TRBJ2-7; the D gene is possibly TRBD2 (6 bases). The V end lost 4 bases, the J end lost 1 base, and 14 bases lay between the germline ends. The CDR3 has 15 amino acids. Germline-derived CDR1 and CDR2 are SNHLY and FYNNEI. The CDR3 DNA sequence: TGTGCCAGCAGTGGGACGGGGACTTTATCCTACGAGCAGTACTTC. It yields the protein CASSGTGTLSYEQYF.

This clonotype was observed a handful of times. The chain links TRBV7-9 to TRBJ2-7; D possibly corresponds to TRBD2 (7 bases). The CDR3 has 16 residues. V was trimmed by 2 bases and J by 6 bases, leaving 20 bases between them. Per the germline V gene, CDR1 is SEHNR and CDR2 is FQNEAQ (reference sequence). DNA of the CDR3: TGTGCCAGCAGCTTAAGCGGGACACTACCAGCGGGCGAGCAGTACTTC. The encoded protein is CASSLSGTLPAGEQYF.

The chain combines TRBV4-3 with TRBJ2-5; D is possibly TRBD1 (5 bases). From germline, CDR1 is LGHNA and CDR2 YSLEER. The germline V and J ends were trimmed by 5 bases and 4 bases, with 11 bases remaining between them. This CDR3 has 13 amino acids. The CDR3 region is CASSRGFSETQYF. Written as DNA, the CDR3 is TGCGCCAGCAGCAGGGGCTTCTCAGAGACCCAGTACTTC.

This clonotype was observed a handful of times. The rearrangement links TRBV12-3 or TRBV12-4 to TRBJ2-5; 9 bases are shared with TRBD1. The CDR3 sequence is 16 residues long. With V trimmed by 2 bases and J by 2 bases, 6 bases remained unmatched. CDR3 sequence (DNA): TGTGCCAGCAGTTTATGGGTGGACAGGGGACAAGAGACCCAGTACTTC. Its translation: CASSLWVDRGQETQYF.

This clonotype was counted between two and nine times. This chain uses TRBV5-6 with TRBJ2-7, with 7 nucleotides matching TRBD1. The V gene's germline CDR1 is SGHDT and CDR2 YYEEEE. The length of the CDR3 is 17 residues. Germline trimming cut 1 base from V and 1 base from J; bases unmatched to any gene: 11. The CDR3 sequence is CASSLWWSTGKSYEQYF. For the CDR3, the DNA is TGTGCCAGCAGCTTGTGGTGGTCGACAGGGAAATCCTACGAGCAGTACTTC.

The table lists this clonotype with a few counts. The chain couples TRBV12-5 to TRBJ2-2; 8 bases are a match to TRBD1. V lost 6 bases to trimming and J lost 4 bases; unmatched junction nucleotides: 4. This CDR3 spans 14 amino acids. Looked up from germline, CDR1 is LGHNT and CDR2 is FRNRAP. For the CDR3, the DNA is TGTGCTAGTGGGATGACAGGGGCCACCGGGGAGCTGTTTTTT. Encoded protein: CASGMTGATGELFF. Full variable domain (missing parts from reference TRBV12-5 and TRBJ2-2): DARVTQTPRHKVTEMGQEVTMRCQPILGHNTVFWYRQTMMQGLELLAYFRNRAPLDDSGMPKDRFSAEMPDATLATLKIQPSEPRDSAVYFCASGMTGATGELFFGEGSRLTVL.